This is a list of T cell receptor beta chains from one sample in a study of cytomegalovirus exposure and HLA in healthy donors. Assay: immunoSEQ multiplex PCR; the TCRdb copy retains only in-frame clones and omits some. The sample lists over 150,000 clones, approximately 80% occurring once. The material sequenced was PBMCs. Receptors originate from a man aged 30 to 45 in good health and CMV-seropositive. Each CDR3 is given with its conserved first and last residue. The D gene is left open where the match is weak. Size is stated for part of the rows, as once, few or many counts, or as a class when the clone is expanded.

CDR3 protein: CASSVTSASYNEQFF; CDR3 DNA: TGCGCCAGCAGTGTGACTAGCGCTTCCTACAATGAGCAGTTCTTC; clone size: -; V gene: TRBV10-2; J gene: TRBJ2-1; D gene: TRBD2
CDR3 protein: CASSPPLPGTEAFF; CDR3 DNA: TGTGCCAGCAGCCCACCGCTCCCGGGCACTGAAGCTTTCTTT; clone size: -; V gene: TRBV5-4; J gene: TRBJ1-1; D gene: -
CDR3 protein: CASSSIAATPDYGYTF; CDR3 DNA: TGTGCCAGCAGTTCCATTGCCGCGACACCCGACTATGGCTACACCTTC; clone size: -; V gene: TRBV27; J gene: TRBJ1-2; D gene: -
CDR3 protein: CASSLNLGLAGHPYEQYF; CDR3 DNA: TGTGCCAGCAGTTTAAATTTGGGACTAGCGGGACATCCCTACGAGCAGTACTTC; clone size: -; V gene: TRBV28; J gene: TRBJ2-7; D gene: TRBD2
CDR3 protein: CASSLGSRSNTGELFF; CDR3 DNA: TGTGCCAGCAGTTTAGGGAGCCGTTCGAACACCGGGGAGCTGTTTTTT; clone size: -; V gene: TRBV28; J gene: TRBJ2-2; D gene: -
CDR3 protein: CASRPSPQRDEQYF; CDR3 DNA: TGTGCCAGCAGGCCATCACCCCAGAGGGACGAGCAGTACTTC; clone size: -; V gene: TRBV7-3; J gene: TRBJ2-7; D gene: -
CDR3 protein: CSVDVASGQSAYNEQFF; CDR3 DNA: TGCAGCGTTGATGTGGCTAGCGGGCAGAGTGCCTACAATGAGCAGTTCTTC; clone size: -; V gene: TRBV29-1; J gene: TRBJ2-1; D gene: TRBD2
CDR3 protein: CASSIDRTYYEQYF; CDR3 DNA: TGTGCCAGTAGTATAGATCGAACCTACTACGAGCAGTACTTC; clone size: -; V gene: TRBV19; J gene: TRBJ2-7; D gene: -
CDR3 protein: CSVEGRGTSPDTQYF; CDR3 DNA: TGCAGCGTTGAAGGAAGGGGGACTAGCCCAGATACGCAGTATTTT; clone size: -; V gene: TRBV29-1; J gene: TRBJ2-3; D gene: TRBD2
CDR3 protein: CASSLGGPYNEQFF; CDR3 DNA: TGTGCCAGCAGCTTAGGCGGCCCCTACAATGAGCAGTTCTTC; clone size: -; V gene: TRBV11-3; J gene: TRBJ2-1; D gene: -
CDR3 protein: CASSLDSGTGGVYTF; CDR3 DNA: TGCGCCAGCAGCCTAGATTCCGGGACAGGGGGTGTATACACCTTC; clone size: -; V gene: TRBV5-1; J gene: TRBJ1-2; D gene: TRBD1
CDR3 protein: CSVTRGLNYGYTF; CDR3 DNA: TGCAGCGTGACCAGGGGGTTGAACTATGGCTACACCTTC; clone size: -; V gene: TRBV29-1; J gene: TRBJ1-2; D gene: TRBD1
CDR3 protein: CASSRTGTTVEQYF; CDR3 DNA: TGTGCCAGCAGCAGAACCGGGACTACGGTCGAGCAGTACTTC; clone size: -; V gene: TRBV7-3; J gene: TRBJ2-7; D gene: TRBD2
CDR3 protein: CASRGGGSGEQFF; CDR3 DNA: TGTGCCAGCAGGGGAGGCGGGAGTGGTGAGCAGTTCTTC; clone size: -; V gene: TRBV6-6; J gene: TRBJ2-1; D gene: TRBD2
CDR3 protein: CATGGVIAGKGEQFF; CDR3 DNA: TGTGCCACCGGGGGCGTGATAGCGGGGAAGGGGGAGCAGTTCTTC; clone size: once; V gene: TRBV19; J gene: TRBJ2-1; D gene: TRBD2
CDR3 protein: CASSPTRGGEEKLFF; CDR3 DNA: TGTGCCAGCAGCCCAACCCGGGGGGGGGAAGAAAAACTGTTTTTT; clone size: -; V gene: TRBV4-2; J gene: TRBJ1-4; D gene: -
CDR3 protein: CAWSVLEREGRYNEQFF; CDR3 DNA: TGTGCCTGGAGTGTACTGGAGCGGGAGGGTCGCTACAATGAGCAGTTCTTC; clone size: few; V gene: TRBV30; J gene: TRBJ2-1; D gene: TRBD2
CDR3 protein: CASSDTAISGNTIYF; CDR3 DNA: TGTGCCAGCAGCGATACAGCTATCTCTGGAAACACCATATATTTT; clone size: -; V gene: TRBV5-4; J gene: TRBJ1-3; D gene: -
CDR3 protein: CASSGTGVPGELFF; CDR3 DNA: TGTGCCAGCAGTGGTACAGGGGTTCCCGGGGAGCTGTTTTTT; clone size: -; V gene: TRBV2; J gene: TRBJ2-2; D gene: TRBD1
CDR3 protein: CASSPGLAGAQYF; CDR3 DNA: TGTGCCAGCAGCCCAGGACTAGCGGGAGCCCAGTACTTC; clone size: few; V gene: TRBV14; J gene: TRBJ2-5; D gene: TRBD2
CDR3 protein: CASSDRERSYEQYF; CDR3 DNA: TGTGCCAGCAGCGACAGGGAGAGGTCCTACGAGCAGTACTTC; clone size: -; V gene: TRBV27; J gene: TRBJ2-7; D gene: TRBD1
CDR3 protein: CASRGGNEQYF; CDR3 DNA: TGTGCCAGCAGGGGAGGGAATGAGCAGTACTTC; clone size: -; V gene: TRBV28; J gene: TRBJ2-7; D gene: TRBD2
CDR3 protein: CARSSAGYHGNQPQHF; CDR3 DNA: TGTGCCAGAAGCTCCGCAGGGTATCACGGCAATCAGCCCCAGCATTTT; clone size: -; V gene: TRBV5-3; J gene: TRBJ1-5; D gene: -
CDR3 protein: CASSLRTGDYNEQFF; CDR3 DNA: TGCGCCAGCAGCCTCCGGACAGGGGACTACAATGAGCAGTTCTTC; clone size: -; V gene: TRBV5-1; J gene: TRBJ2-1; D gene: TRBD1
CDR3 protein: CASSFEVTEAFF; CDR3 DNA: TGTGCCAGCAGTTTTGAGGTCACTGAAGCTTTCTTT; clone size: few; V gene: TRBV7-9; J gene: TRBJ1-1; D gene: -
CDR3 protein: CASSLPPGQGAGNTIYF; CDR3 DNA: TGTGCCAGCAGTTTACCCCCGGGACAGGGGGCTGGAAACACCATATATTTT; clone size: -; V gene: TRBV28; J gene: TRBJ1-3; D gene: TRBD1
CDR3 protein: CASSVSAQIQQYF; CDR3 DNA: TGTGCCAGCAGCGTATCGGCACAGATCCAGCAGTACTTC; clone size: once; V gene: TRBV28; J gene: TRBJ2-7; D gene: -
CDR3 protein: CASSLSEGGRTYDEKLFF; CDR3 DNA: TGTGCCAGCAGTTTAAGTGAGGGAGGCAGGACTTACGATGAAAAACTGTTTTTT; clone size: -; V gene: TRBV28; J gene: TRBJ1-4; D gene: -
CDR3 protein: CASSPRTEAYQEQYF; CDR3 DNA: TGTGCCAGCAGCCCAAGGACTGAAGCCTACCAGGAGCAGTACTTC; clone size: -; V gene: TRBV28; J gene: TRBJ2-7; D gene: -
CDR3 protein: CASSAPGQLSTDTQYF; CDR3 DNA: TGTGCCAGCAGCGCACCGGGTCAACTTAGCACAGATACGCAGTATTTT; clone size: -; V gene: TRBV7-8; J gene: TRBJ2-3; D gene: -
CDR3 protein: CASSYSSDRRYSPLHF; CDR3 DNA: TGTGCCAGCAGTTACTCCTCCGACAGACGATATTCACCCCTCCACTTT; clone size: -; V gene: TRBV6-5; J gene: TRBJ1-6; D gene: -
CDR3 protein: CATSRDGRSTDTQYF; CDR3 DNA: TGTGCCACCAGCAGAGACGGGAGAAGCACAGATACGCAGTATTTT; clone size: -; V gene: TRBV15; J gene: TRBJ2-3; D gene: -
CDR3 protein: CASSPGTGNYEQYF; CDR3 DNA: TGTGCCAGTAGTCCCGGGACAGGGAACTACGAGCAGTACTTC; clone size: few; V gene: TRBV19; J gene: TRBJ2-7; D gene: TRBD1
CDR3 protein: CASSEEGEENYEQYF; CDR3 DNA: TGTGCCAGCAGCGAAGAGGGAGAGGAAAACTACGAGCAGTACTTC; clone size: -; V gene: TRBV9; J gene: TRBJ2-7; D gene: -
CDR3 protein: CASSRPWGVANSLYTQYF; CDR3 DNA: TGCGCCAGCAGCCGACCCTGGGGGGTAGCGAATTCGTTGTATACGCAGTATTTT; clone size: -; V gene: TRBV5-1; J gene: TRBJ2-3; D gene: -
CDR3 protein: CAIGGTGGDNEQFF; CDR3 DNA: TGTGCCATCGGGGGGACAGGGGGGGACAATGAGCAGTTCTTC; clone size: -; V gene: TRBV10-3; J gene: TRBJ2-1; D gene: TRBD1
CDR3 protein: CASSLSSAKNIQYF; CDR3 DNA: TGTGCCAGCAGCTTATCTAGCGCCAAAAACATTCAGTACTTC; clone size: -; V gene: TRBV7-2; J gene: TRBJ2-4; D gene: -
CDR3 protein: CASSSGTGSSNQPQHF; CDR3 DNA: TGTGCCAGCAGTTCCGGGACAGGTTCCAGCAATCAGCCCCAGCATTTT; clone size: -; V gene: TRBV27; J gene: TRBJ1-5; D gene: TRBD1
CDR3 protein: CASSLGGGGGYEQYF; CDR3 DNA: TGTGCCAGCAGCTTGGGCGGAGGGGGCGGCTACGAGCAGTACTTC; clone size: -; V gene: TRBV5-4; J gene: TRBJ2-7; D gene: -
CDR3 protein: CSVGGGAGTEAFF; CDR3 DNA: TGCAGCGTTGGCGGGGGCGCGGGAACTGAAGCTTTCTTT; clone size: few; V gene: TRBV29-1; J gene: TRBJ1-1; D gene: -
CDR3 protein: CASRERASSYEQYF; CDR3 DNA: TGTGCCAGCAGGGAGCGGGCGAGCTCCTACGAGCAGTACTTC; clone size: -; V gene: TRBV6-6; J gene: TRBJ2-7; D gene: -
CDR3 protein: CASSHGQGSNEQFF; CDR3 DNA: TGTGCCAGCTCACACGGACAGGGAAGCAATGAGCAGTTCTTC; clone size: -; V gene: TRBV18; J gene: TRBJ2-1; D gene: TRBD1
CDR3 protein: CATSGGQGYQPQHF; CDR3 DNA: TGTGCCACCAGCGGGGGACAGGGCTATCAGCCCCAGCATTTT; clone size: -; V gene: TRBV15; J gene: TRBJ1-5; D gene: TRBD1